This is a list of T cell receptor beta chains from one sample in a study of cytotoxic CD8 clonotypes in ibrutinib-treated CLL. Profiled with immunoSEQ multiplex PCR; TCRdb holds only in-frame clones, not every one. The sample carries 150,000 to 200,000 clones, nearly 90% recorded once. The specimen was PBMCs, collected at disease progression, from a patient treated with ibrutinib. All receptors come from a human donor with chronic lymphocytic leukemia. The CDR3 runs from the conserved cysteine through the conserved F or W. D genes are given only for firm matches. A row's size may be missing; if present it is once, few, many or a size class.

clone size: -; D gene: -; V gene: TRBV30; J gene: TRBJ1-3; CDR3 DNA: TGTGCCTGGAGTGTAGTCCAGGGTAGAAACACCATATATTTT; CDR3 protein: CAWSVVQGRNTIYF
clone size: -; D gene: TRBD1; V gene: TRBV10-3; J gene: TRBJ1-5; CDR3 DNA: TGTGCCATCAGCGCAGGGGGGAGGGAAGGTCAGCCCCAGCATTTT; CDR3 protein: CAISAGGREGQPQHF
clone size: -; D gene: -; V gene: TRBV5-1; J gene: TRBJ1-2; CDR3 DNA: TGCGCCAGCAGTCTAGACACCCATGGCTACACCTTC; CDR3 protein: CASSLDTHGYTF
clone size: -; D gene: TRBD1; V gene: TRBV5-4; J gene: TRBJ2-7; CDR3 DNA: TGTGCCAGCAGCCACAACAAGCTGACGGGACAGGGTCGCCGCGAGCAGTACTTC; CDR3 protein: CASSHNKLTGQGRREQYF
clone size: -; D gene: -; V gene: TRBV27; J gene: TRBJ2-5; CDR3 DNA: TGTGCCAGCCGGGAAATAACGGAGGGTCTGGGAGAGACCCAGTACTTC; CDR3 protein: CASREITEGLGETQYF
clone size: -; D gene: -; V gene: TRBV29-1; J gene: TRBJ2-3; CDR3 DNA: TGCAGCGTTGTTAGGGGTCAGGGGAACACAGATACGCAGTATTTT; CDR3 protein: CSVVRGQGNTDTQYF
clone size: -; D gene: TRBD1; V gene: TRBV7-3; J gene: TRBJ2-2; CDR3 DNA: TGTGCCAGCAGCGTTCAGGGGGCCGGGGAGCTGTTTTTT; CDR3 protein: CASSVQGAGELFF
clone size: -; D gene: TRBD1; V gene: TRBV19; J gene: TRBJ1-5; CDR3 DNA: TGTGCCAGTAGTAGGACAGGGGGCAATCAGCCCCAGCATTTT; CDR3 protein: CASSRTGGNQPQHF
clone size: -; D gene: -; V gene: TRBV21-1; J gene: TRBJ2-7; CDR3 DNA: TGTGCCAGCAGCAATATATCGGACCAGCCCTACGAGCAGTACTTC; CDR3 protein: CASSNISDQPYEQYF
clone size: -; D gene: TRBD1; V gene: TRBV5-1; J gene: TRBJ2-2; CDR3 DNA: TGCGCCAGCACCGAAATGCCGGGACAGGGTACCGGGGAGCTGTTTTTT; CDR3 protein: CASTEMPGQGTGELFF
clone size: -; D gene: -; V gene: TRBV5-1; J gene: TRBJ1-5; CDR3 DNA: TGCGCCAGCAGTCTCTCAGGCAATCAGCCCCAGCATTTT; CDR3 protein: CASSLSGNQPQHF
clone size: -; D gene: -; V gene: TRBV25-1; J gene: TRBJ1-2; CDR3 DNA: TGTGCCAGCAGTGAAGTAGGGTCGCCCGATGGCTACACCTTC; CDR3 protein: CASSEVGSPDGYTF
clone size: -; D gene: -; V gene: TRBV7-3; J gene: TRBJ2-2; CDR3 DNA: TGTGCCAGCAGTCTAATTGCTAGTAAGGGTAACACCGGGGAGCTGTTTTTT; CDR3 protein: CASSLIASKGNTGELFF
clone size: -; D gene: TRBD1; V gene: TRBV7-3; J gene: TRBJ2-1; CDR3 DNA: TGTGCCAGCAGTCGACAGGGGTACAATGAGCAGTTCTTC; CDR3 protein: CASSRQGYNEQFF
clone size: -; D gene: -; V gene: TRBV2; J gene: TRBJ1-4; CDR3 DNA: TGTGCCAGAGGACAGACCGGGACGGGGGAAAAACTGTTTTTT; CDR3 protein: CARGQTGTGEKLFF
clone size: once; D gene: -; V gene: TRBV30; J gene: TRBJ2-2; CDR3 DNA: TGTGCCTGGAGTAGGGAGACTAGGGGCACCGGGGAGCTGTTTTTT; CDR3 protein: CAWSRETRGTGELFF
clone size: -; D gene: TRBD1; V gene: TRBV27; J gene: TRBJ1-2; CDR3 DNA: TGTGCCAGCAGTCCCGTCGGGGACAGGGGTTTCAACTATGGCTACACCTTC; CDR3 protein: CASSPVGDRGFNYGYTF